This T cell receptor (beta chain) was captured by sequencing in a study of shared clonotypes between healthy human individuals. Study findings and constraints: At large depth, rarefaction still showed sorted-subset sequencing to be incomplete.

Naive-designated CD8 cells lacked CD45RO, were positively enriched for CCR7, and omitted terminally differentiated effector memory CD45RA+ cells. Healthy and HIV-negative, the adult donors had no recent acute infections or vaccinations. The repertoire was sequenced with immunoSEQ multiplex PCR; TCRdb's copy has only in-frame clones and lacks some. The data show about 2 million clones, with roughly 95% seen just once and 1.2% held by the top ten. Points on this clone: The antigen is unknown.

With V trimmed by 6 bases and J by 0 bases, 0 bases remained unmatched. Germline CDR1 SGHVS, CDR2 FQNEAQ. This CDR3 contains 14 residues. Sequencing was carried out using naive CD8+ T cells sorted from blood. V usage is TRBV7-8 and J usage is TRBJ2-2, with 8 bases identical to TRBD1. The clonotype comes from a man between 18 and 35 years old in good health. The chain's CDR3 is CASRDRANTGELFF. The CDR3 coding sequence is TGTGCCAGCAGGGACAGGGCGAACACCGGGGAGCTGTTTTTT.